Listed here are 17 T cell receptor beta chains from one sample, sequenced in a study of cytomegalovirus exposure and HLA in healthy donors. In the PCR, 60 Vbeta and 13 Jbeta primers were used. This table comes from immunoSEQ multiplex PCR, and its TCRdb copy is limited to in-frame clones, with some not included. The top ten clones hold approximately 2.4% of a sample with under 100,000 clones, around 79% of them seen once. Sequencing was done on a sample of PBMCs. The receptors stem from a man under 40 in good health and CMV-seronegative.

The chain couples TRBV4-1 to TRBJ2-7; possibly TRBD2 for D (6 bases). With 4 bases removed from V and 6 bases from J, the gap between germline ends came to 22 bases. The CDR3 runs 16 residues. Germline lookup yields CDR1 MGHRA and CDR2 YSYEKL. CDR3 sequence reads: CASSPPILAGSFEQYF. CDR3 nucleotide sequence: TGCGCCAGCAGCCCACCGATCCTGGCGGGATCTTTCGAGCAGTACTTC.

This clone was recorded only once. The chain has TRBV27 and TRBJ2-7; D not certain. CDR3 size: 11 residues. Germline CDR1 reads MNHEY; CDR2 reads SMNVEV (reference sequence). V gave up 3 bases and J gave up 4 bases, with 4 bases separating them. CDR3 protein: CASSFPYEQYF. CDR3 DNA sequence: TGTGCCAGCAGTTTTCCGTACGAGCAGTACTTC.

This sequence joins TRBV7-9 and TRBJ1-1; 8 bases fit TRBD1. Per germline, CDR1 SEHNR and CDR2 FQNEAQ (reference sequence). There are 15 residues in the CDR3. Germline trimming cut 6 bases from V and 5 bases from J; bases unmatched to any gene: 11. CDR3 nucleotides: TGTGCCAGCAGTTCTATCCAGGGGGCTCGGACTGAAGCTTTCTTT. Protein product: CASSSIQGARTEAFF.

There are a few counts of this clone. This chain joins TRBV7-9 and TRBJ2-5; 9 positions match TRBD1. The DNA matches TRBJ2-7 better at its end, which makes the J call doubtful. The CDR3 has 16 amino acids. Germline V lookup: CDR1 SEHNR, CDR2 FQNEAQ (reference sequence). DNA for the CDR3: TGTGCCAGCAGCCCTAAGGCAACAGGGGGCTTTAACGAGCAGTACTTC. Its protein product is CASSPKATGGFNEQYF.

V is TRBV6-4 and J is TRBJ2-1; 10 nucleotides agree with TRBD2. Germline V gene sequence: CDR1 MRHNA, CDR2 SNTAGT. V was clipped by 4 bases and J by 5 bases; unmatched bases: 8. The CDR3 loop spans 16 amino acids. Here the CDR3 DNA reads TGTGCCAGCAGTGGACTAGCGGGTGCCAGTCACAATGAGCAGTTCTTC. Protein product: CASSGLAGASHNEQFF.

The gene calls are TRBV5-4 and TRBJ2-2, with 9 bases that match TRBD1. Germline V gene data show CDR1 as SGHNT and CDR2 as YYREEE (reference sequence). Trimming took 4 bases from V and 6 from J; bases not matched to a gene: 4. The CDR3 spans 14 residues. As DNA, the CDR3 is TGTGCCAGCAGCCCTGGGACAGGGTCCGGGGAGCTGTTTTTT. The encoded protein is CASSPGTGSGELFF.

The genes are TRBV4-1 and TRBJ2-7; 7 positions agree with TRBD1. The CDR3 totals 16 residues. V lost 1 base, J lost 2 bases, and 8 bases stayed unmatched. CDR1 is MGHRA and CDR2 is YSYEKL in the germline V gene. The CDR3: CASSQGTGPLPYEQYF. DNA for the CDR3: TGCGCCAGCAGCCAAGGGACAGGCCCGCTGCCCTACGAGCAGTACTTC.

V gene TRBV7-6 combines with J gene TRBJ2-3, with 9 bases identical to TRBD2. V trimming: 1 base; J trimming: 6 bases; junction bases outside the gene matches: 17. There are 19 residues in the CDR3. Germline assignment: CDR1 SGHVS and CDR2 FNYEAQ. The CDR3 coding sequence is TGTGCCAGCAGCTTAGAGGTCCCGGGACTAGCAGATCGACATGATACGCAGTATTTT. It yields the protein CASSLEVPGLADRHDTQYF.

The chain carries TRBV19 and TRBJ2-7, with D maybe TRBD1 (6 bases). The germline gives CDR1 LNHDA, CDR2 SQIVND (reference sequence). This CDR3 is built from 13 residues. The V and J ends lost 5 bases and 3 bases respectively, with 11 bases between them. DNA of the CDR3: TGTGCCAGTAGTCCCCCACAGGGCTACGAGCAGTACTTC. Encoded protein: CASSPPQGYEQYF. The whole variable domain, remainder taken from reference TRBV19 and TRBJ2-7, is DGGITQSPKYLFRKEGQNVTLSCEQNLNHDAMYWYRQDPGQGLRLIYYSQIVNDFQKGDIAEGYSVSREKKESFPLTVTSAQKNPTAFYLCASSPPQGYEQYFGPGTRLTVT.

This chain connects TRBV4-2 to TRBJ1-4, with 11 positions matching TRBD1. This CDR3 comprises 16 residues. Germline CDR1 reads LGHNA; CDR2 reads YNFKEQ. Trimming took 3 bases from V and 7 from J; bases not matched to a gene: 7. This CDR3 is CASSQSGTGGGEKLFF. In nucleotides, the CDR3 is TGTGCCAGCAGCCAGTCGGGGACAGGGGGGGGTGAAAAACTGTTTTTT.

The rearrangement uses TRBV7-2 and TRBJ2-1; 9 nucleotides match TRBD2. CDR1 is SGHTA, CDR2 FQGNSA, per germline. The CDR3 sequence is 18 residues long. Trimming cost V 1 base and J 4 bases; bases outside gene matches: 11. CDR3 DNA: TGTGCCAGCAGCTTAGGGCGGGGGGGCCGAGTCCGATACAATGAGCAGTTCTTC. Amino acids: CASSLGRGGRVRYNEQFF.

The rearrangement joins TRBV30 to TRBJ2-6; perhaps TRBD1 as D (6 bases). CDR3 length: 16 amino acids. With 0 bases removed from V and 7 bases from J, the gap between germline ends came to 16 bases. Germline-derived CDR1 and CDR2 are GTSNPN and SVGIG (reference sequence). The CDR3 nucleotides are TGTGCCTGGAGTGTACAGGGTGGGTCTAAAGCCAACGTCCTGACTTTC. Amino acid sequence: CAWSVQGGSKANVLTF.

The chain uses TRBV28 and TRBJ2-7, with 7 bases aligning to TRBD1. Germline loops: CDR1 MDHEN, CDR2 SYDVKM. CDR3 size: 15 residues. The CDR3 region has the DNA TGTGCTACAAGAGGGCCGGGACAGACGGGATACGAGCAGTACTTC. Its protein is CATRGPGQTGYEQYF. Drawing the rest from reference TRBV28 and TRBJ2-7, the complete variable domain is DVKVTQSSRYLVKRTGEKVFLECVQDMDHENMFWYRQDPGLGLRLIYFSYDVKMKEKGDIPEGYSVSREKKERFSLILESASTNQTSMYLCATRGPGQTGYEQYFGPGTRLTVT.

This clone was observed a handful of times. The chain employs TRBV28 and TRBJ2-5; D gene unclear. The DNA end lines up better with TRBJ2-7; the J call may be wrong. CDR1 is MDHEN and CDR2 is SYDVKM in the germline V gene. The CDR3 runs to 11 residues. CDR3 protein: CASSATYEQYF. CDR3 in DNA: TGTGCCAGCAGTGCCACCTACGAGCAGTACTTC.

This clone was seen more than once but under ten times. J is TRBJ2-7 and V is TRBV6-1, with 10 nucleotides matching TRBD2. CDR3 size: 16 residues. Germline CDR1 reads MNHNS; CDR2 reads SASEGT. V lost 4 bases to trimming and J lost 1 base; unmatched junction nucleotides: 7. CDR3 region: CASSAGLAYRSYEQYF. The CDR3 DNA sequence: TGTGCCAGCAGTGCGGGACTAGCGTATAGATCCTACGAGCAGTACTTC.

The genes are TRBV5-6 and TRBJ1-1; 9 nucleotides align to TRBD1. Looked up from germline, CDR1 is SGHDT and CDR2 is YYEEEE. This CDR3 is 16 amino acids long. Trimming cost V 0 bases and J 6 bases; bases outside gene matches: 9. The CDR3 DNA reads TGTGCCAGCAGCTTGGGCGGACCACAGGGGGCGGCTGAAGCTTTCTTT. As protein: CASSLGGPQGAAEAFF.

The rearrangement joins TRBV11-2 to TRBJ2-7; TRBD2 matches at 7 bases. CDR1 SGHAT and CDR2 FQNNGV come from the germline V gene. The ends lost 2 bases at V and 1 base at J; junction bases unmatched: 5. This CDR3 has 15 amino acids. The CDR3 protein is CASSLRWEGSYEQYF. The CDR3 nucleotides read TGTGCCAGCAGCTTACGGTGGGAGGGGTCCTACGAGCAGTACTTC. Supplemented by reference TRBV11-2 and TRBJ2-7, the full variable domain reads EAGVAQSPRYKIIEKRQSVAFWCNPISGHATLYWYQQILGQGPKLLIQFQNNGVVDDSQLPKDRFSAERLKGVDSTLKIQPAKLEDSAVYLCASSLRWEGSYEQYFGPGTRLTVT.